What follows are 18 T cell receptor beta chains derived from one specimen sequenced in a study of blood T cells in healthy people across ages. The authors ran a second PCR of roughly 6 to 12 cycles using a sample-barcoded 5' primer and a J-beta primer mix. TCRdb analysed the 5' RACE reads with MiXCR anew, one entry per CDR3 protein. The sample consists of around 2 million distinct CDR3 sequences, 39% of them appearing once. The sequenced sample consisted of blood. Source of these receptors: a human donor in good health.

The chain uses TRBV20-1 and TRBJ2-3; D might be TRBD2 (5 bases). The CDR3 spans 12 residues. V was pared by 5 bases and J by 5 bases, with 11 bases between. Germline-derived CDR1 and CDR2 are DFQATT and SNEGSKA (reference sequence). The CDR3 nucleotides read TGCAGTGCTGGGGATGAGGGAGATACGCAGTATTTT. It yields the protein CSAGDEGDTQYF.

The chain is built from TRBV6-5 and TRBJ1-1; no reliable D call. This CDR3 contains 13 residues. Germline values: CDR1 MNHEY, CDR2 SVGAGI. Between the trimmed V and J ends, which lost 0 bases and 11 bases, there was a span of 13 bases. The chain's CDR3 is CASSYSQGGGAFF. The CDR3 nucleotides read TGTGCCAGCAGTTACTCCCAAGGCGGAGGGGCTTTCTTT.

CDR3 sequence: CASSLSWVGGETDTQYF. The CDR3 coding sequence is TGTGCCAGCAGTTTATCCTGGGTTGGGGGGGAGACAGATACGCAGTATTTT. This rearrangement joins TRBV27 to TRBJ2-3; 7 bases are a match to TRBD2. V gave up 0 bases and J gave up 3 bases; unmatched junction bases: 9. From germline, CDR1 is MNHEY and CDR2 SMNVEV (reference sequence). This CDR3 is built from 17 residues.

This rearrangement joins TRBV12-5 to TRBJ2-2, with 9 bases lining up with TRBD2. Germline V gene sequence: CDR1 LGHNT, CDR2 FRNRAP. V shed 3 bases, J shed 3 bases, and the junction held 14 bases outside the gene matches. The CDR3 runs to 19 residues. CDR3 region: CASGLAGGGGGPHTGELFF. DNA for the CDR3: TGTGCTAGTGGTTTAGCGGGAGGCGGCGGGGGGCCTCACACCGGGGAGCTGTTTTTT.

This clonotype has only a few counts. The chain is built from TRBV29-1 and TRBJ1-1, with D unclear. V was cut by 5 bases and J by 1 base, with 8 bases left in between. Germline-derived CDR1 and CDR2 are SQVTM and ANQGSEA. The CDR3 has 12 amino acids. The CDR3 reads CSVQKGNTEAFF. DNA of the CDR3: TGCAGCGTTCAAAAGGGGAACACTGAAGCTTTCTTT.

The chain employs TRBV7-9 and TRBJ1-2; D may be TRBD1 (5 bases). The CDR3 has 12 residues. CDR1 and CDR2 (germline): SEHNR, FQNEAQ (reference sequence). The V end lost 8 bases, the J end lost 2 bases, and 9 bases lay between the germline ends. CDR3 DNA sequence: TGTGCCAGCGCGGACAAGAACTATGGCTACACCTTC. This encodes CASADKNYGYTF.

The sample holds a few counts of this clonotype. This chain uses TRBV12-3 or TRBV12-4 with TRBJ2-7, with TRBD1 as a possible D gene (6 bases). The CDR3 length is 15 residues. Trimming took off 5 bases at V and 4 bases at J, with 18 bases between the two ends. The CDR3 DNA is TGTGCCAGCAGTGGGGGCGCTAGTGGTCGGTACGAGCAGTACTTC. It codes for CASSGGASGRYEQYF.

The rearrangement links TRBV4-3 to TRBJ2-1; the match to TRBD2 covers 8 bases. V lost 5 bases and J lost 5; bases outside the gene matches: 11. The CDR3 is made up of 16 amino acids. The germline V gene encodes CDR1 LGHNA and CDR2 YSLEER. CDR3 in amino acids: CASSMRKRGTHNEQFF. CDR3 nucleotides: TGCGCCAGCAGCATGAGGAAGCGGGGGACCCACAATGAGCAGTTCTTC.

The DNA of the CDR3 is TGTGCCAGCAGCTTACAGGATACCGAGTGGGAGACCCAGTACTTC. Its translation is CASSLQDTEWETQYF. The chain combines TRBV5-5 with TRBJ2-5, with a weak D call TRBD1 (5 bases). CDR3 length equals 15 residues. Trimming took off 2 bases at V and 5 bases at J, with 16 bases between the two ends. The germline V gene has CDR1 SGHKS and CDR2 YYEKEE (reference sequence). The variable domain in full, completed from reference TRBV5-5 and TRBJ2-5, reads DAGVTQSPTHLIKTRGQQVTLRCSPISGHKSVSWYQQVLGQGPQFIFQYYEKEERGRGNFPDRFSARQFPNYSSELNVNALLLGDSALYLCASSLQDTEWETQYFGPGTRLLVL.

This clonotype appeared once. A much larger clone sits a single nucleotide away, making a read error possible. The chain carries TRBV12-3 or TRBV12-4 and TRBJ1-2, with TRBD1 matching over 8 bases. V lost 5 bases, J lost 8 bases, and 10 bases stayed unmatched. The CDR3 consists of 14 residues. CDR3 coding DNA: TGTGCCAGCAGTCCTTATGACAGGGGAGGGGGCTACACCTTC. Translation: CASSPYDRGGGYTF.

This sequence joins TRBV5-5 and TRBJ2-2, with a possible D match to TRBD1 (6 bases). In germline, CDR1 is SGHKS, CDR2 YYEKEE (reference sequence). Between the trimmed V and J ends, which lost 6 bases and 7 bases, there was a span of 22 bases. CDR3 length: 16 amino acids. CDR3: CASTYRQVQLVGELFF. The DNA of the CDR3 is TGTGCCAGCACCTATAGACAGGTCCAACTGGTCGGGGAGCTGTTTTTT.

The chain is built from TRBV9 and TRBJ2-6; unclear D gene. This CDR3 has 16 amino acids. The ends were cut back, 4 bases at V and 0 bases at J, with 11 bases in the middle. Germline V gives CDR1 SGDLS, CDR2 YYNGEE. The CDR3 here is CASSHPLSSGANVLTF. DNA for the CDR3: TGTGCCAGCAGCCACCCCCTGAGCTCTGGGGCCAACGTCCTGACTTTC.

This clonotype showed up just a few times. The chain couples TRBV20-1 to TRBJ1-1, with 8 bases fitting TRBD1. The CDR3 is 13 amino acids. Germline lookup yields CDR1 DFQATT and CDR2 SNEGSKA (reference sequence). With V trimmed by 6 bases and J by 2 bases, 5 bases remained unmatched. Here the CDR3 DNA reads TGCAGTGCCCGGACAGGGTTCAACACTGAAGCTTTCTTT. Protein product: CSARTGFNTEAFF.

The rearrangement uses TRBV3-1 and TRBJ2-7; weak D call: TRBD1 (5 bases). The CDR3 has 13 amino acids. The V gene lost 4 bases and the J gene lost 1 base, with 8 bases spanning the gap. The germline V gene encodes CDR1 LGHDT and CDR2 YNNKEL (reference sequence). CDR3 sequence: CASSRYRSYEQYF. The CDR3 coding sequence is TGTGCCAGCAGCCGATACAGGTCCTACGAGCAGTACTTC.

This chain joins TRBV20-1 and TRBJ1-6; no firm D call. CDR3 length: 16 residues. V dropped 4 bases and J dropped 2 bases, with 15 bases sitting between them. CDR1 is DFQATT and CDR2 is SNEGSKA in the germline V gene (reference sequence). This chain's CDR3 is CSATSPPGTYNSPLHF. In DNA, the CDR3 is TGCAGTGCTACAAGTCCCCCGGGGACCTATAATTCACCCCTCCACTTT.

The chain employs TRBV10-3 and TRBJ1-5; D not certain. Germline CDR1 reads ENHRY; CDR2 reads SYGVKD. Trimming stripped 5 bases from V and 5 bases from J, with 10 bases between. CDR3 length: 13 amino acids. The DNA of the CDR3 is TGTGCCATCAGTAAGGGTGAAGATCAGCCCCAGCATTTT. Translating it yields CAISKGEDQPQHF.

This clonotype has more than one count but fewer than ten. The rearrangement links TRBV11-3 to TRBJ1-4; no clear D. V was trimmed by 1 base and J by 4 bases, leaving 16 bases between them. The CDR3 runs 17 residues. The V gene's germline CDR1 is SGHNT and CDR2 YENEEA. The CDR3 is CASSLVMGEGINEKLFF. The DNA for the CDR3 is TGTGCCAGCAGCTTAGTTATGGGAGAAGGGATTAATGAAAAACTGTTTTTT.

The rearrangement joins TRBV7-2 to TRBJ2-1; 10 bases match TRBD2. V lost 5 bases to trimming and J lost 2 bases; unmatched junction nucleotides: 6. This CDR3 contains 16 residues. Germline V gives CDR1 SGHTA, CDR2 FQGNSA. The CDR3 sequence is CASSLRTSGTYNEQFF. The CDR3 DNA reads as TGTGCCAGCAGCCTACGGACTAGCGGCACCTACAATGAGCAGTTCTTC.